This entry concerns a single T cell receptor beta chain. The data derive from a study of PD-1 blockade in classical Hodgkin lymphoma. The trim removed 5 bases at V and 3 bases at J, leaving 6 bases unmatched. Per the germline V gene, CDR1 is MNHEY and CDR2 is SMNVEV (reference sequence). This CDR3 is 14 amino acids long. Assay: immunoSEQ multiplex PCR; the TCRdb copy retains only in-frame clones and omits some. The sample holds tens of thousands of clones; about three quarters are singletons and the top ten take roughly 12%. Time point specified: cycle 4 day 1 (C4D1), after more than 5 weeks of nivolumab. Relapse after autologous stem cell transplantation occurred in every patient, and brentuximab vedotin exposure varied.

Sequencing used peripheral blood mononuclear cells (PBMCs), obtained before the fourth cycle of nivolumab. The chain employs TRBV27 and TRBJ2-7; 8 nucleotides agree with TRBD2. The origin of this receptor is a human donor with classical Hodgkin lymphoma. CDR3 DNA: TGTGCCAGCAGTCAAACCGGGACTAGCTACGAGCAGTACTTC. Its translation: CASSQTGTSYEQYF.